The 10 T cell receptor beta chains below come from one sample, sequenced in a study of blood T cell repertoires in COVID-19. Profiling relied on immunoSEQ multiplex PCR, and the TCRdb table lists in-frame clones only, not all of them. The sample consists of roughly 410,000 clones, 80% to 90% of them appearing once. The sequencing input was peripheral blood. All receptors come from a woman in her sixties with COVID-19, enrolled during active disease.

CDR3: CASRKDRGPTDTQYF. DNA for the CDR3: TGTGCCAGCCGAAAGGACCGGGGTCCCACAGATACGCAGTATTTT. The chain recombines TRBV6-5 with TRBJ2-3; tentative D call: TRBD2 (5 bases). The CDR3 extends over 15 amino acids. V was shortened by 8 bases and J by 2 bases, with 17 bases between the two germline ends. From germline, CDR1 is MNHEY and CDR2 SVGAGI.

The chain couples TRBV7-3 to TRBJ2-2; D not certain. The germline gives CDR1 SGHTA, CDR2 FQGTGA. V was clipped by 2 bases and J by 2 bases, with 12 bases between them. The CDR3 extends over 16 amino acids. The CDR3 sequence: CASSLLGGDNTGELFF. The CDR3 DNA sequence: TGTGCCAGCAGCTTACTTGGCGGTGATAACACCGGGGAGCTGTTTTTT.

This clone was observed a single time. J is TRBJ2-7 and V is TRBV6-1; 7 bases are shared with TRBD1. The CDR3 sequence is 15 residues long. CDR1 is MNHNS and CDR2 is SASEGT in the germline V gene. The ends lost 5 bases at V and 7 bases at J; junction bases unmatched: 14. CDR3 bases: TGTGCCAGCAGTCGGCTATTACAGGGGTTAAGAGAGCAGTACTTC. It specifies CASSRLLQGLREQYF.

V usage is TRBV4-1 and J usage is TRBJ2-3; D is unclear. Germline V gives CDR1 MGHRA, CDR2 YSYEKL. This CDR3 contains 15 residues. V was shortened by 4 bases and J by 1 base, with 12 bases between the two germline ends. CDR3 sequence reads: CASSPLELRTDTQYF. The CDR3 nucleotides read TGCGCCAGCAGCCCCTTGGAGCTCCGCACAGATACGCAGTATTTT.

The chain uses TRBV3-1 (or the pseudogene TRBV3-2) and TRBJ2-2; D might be TRBD1 (6 bases). CDR1 and CDR2 from the germline V gene are LGHDT and YNNKEL (reference sequence). Trimming pared 4 bases from V and 1 base from J, leaving 7 bases between. This CDR3 has 14 residues. CDR3 DNA: TGTGCCAGCAGCCGACAGGAGAACACCGGGGAGCTGTTTTTT. Translated: CASSRQENTGELFF.

The CDR3 spells CASSSGQLSTGELFF. CDR3 coding DNA: TGTGCCAGCAGCTCCGGACAGCTCAGCACCGGGGAGCTGTTTTTT. The chain has TRBV9 and TRBJ2-2, with D possibly TRBD1 on 6 matching bases. The CDR3 contains 15 residues. CDR1 and CDR2 (germline): SGDLS, YYNGEE. The germline V and J ends were trimmed by 4 bases and 4 bases, with 14 bases remaining between them.

V is TRBV19 and J is TRBJ1-3; tentative D call: TRBD1 (5 bases). The CDR3 length is 15 residues. Germline CDR1 LNHDA, CDR2 SQIVND (reference sequence). Trimming removed 6 bases from V and 0 bases from J, with 12 bases in between. The DNA for the CDR3 is TGTGCCAGTAGGAAACAGGATTTCTCTGGAAACACCATATATTTT. It specifies CASRKQDFSGNTIYF.

CDR3 sequence reads: CASSLGHPNTEAFF. The CDR3 nucleotides are TGTGCCAGCAGCTTGGGACACCCGAACACTGAAGCTTTCTTT. V usage is TRBV7-9 and J usage is TRBJ1-1; possibly TRBD1 for D (6 bases). V was trimmed by 3 bases and J by 1 base, leaving 9 bases between them. The V gene's germline CDR1 is SEHNR and CDR2 FQNEAQ (reference sequence). The CDR3 is 14 amino acids. Combining the CDR3 with reference TRBV7-9 and TRBJ1-1 gives the whole variable domain DTGVSQNPRHKITKRGQNVTFRCDPISEHNRLYWYRQTLGQGPEFLTYFQNEAQLEKSRLLSDRFSAERPKGSFSTLEIQRTEQGDSAMYLCASSLGHPNTEAFFGQGTRLTVV.

The J gene is TRBJ2-5, the V gene TRBV9; TRBD2 aligns across 8 bases. This CDR3 has 17 amino acids. Germline assignment: CDR1 SGDLS and CDR2 YYNGEE. The J segment lost 4 bases and the V segment lost 0 bases, leaving 11 bases of the junction unmatched. For the CDR3, the DNA is TGTGCCAGCAGCGTAGACCAAGCGGGGGCACCGAGAGAGACCCAGTACTTC. Translation gives CASSVDQAGAPRETQYF. Full variable domain (rest looked up from reference TRBV9 and TRBJ2-5): DSGVTQTPKHLITATGQRVTLRCSPRSGDLSVYWYQQSLDQGLQFLIQYYNGEERAKGNILERFSAQQFPDLHSELNLSSLELGDSALYFCASSVDQAGAPRETQYFGPGTRLLVL.

The chain carries TRBV11-3 and TRBJ2-1, with D perhaps matching TRBD1 (5 bases). V lost 5 bases to trimming and J lost 8 bases, with 10 bases between them. Looked up from germline, CDR1 is SGHNT and CDR2 is YENEEA. CDR3 length: 12 amino acids. CDR3 nucleotides: TGTGCCAGCAGCCGAGGCAGGGATGAGCAGTTCTTC. This gives the protein CASSRGRDEQFF.